Presented here are 25 T cell receptor beta chains from one specimen sequenced in a study of lymphopenia after photon versus proton radiotherapy. TCRdb's table, derived via immunoSEQ multiplex PCR, lists solely in-frame clones and lacks some. The sample has around 29,000 clones, about 87% seen once. The material sequenced was peripheral blood, taken from a patient treated with proton-based radiotherapy. The receptors here all came from a woman aged 70-85 years with pancreatic cancer.

The chain has TRBV28 and TRBJ2-7; TRBD1 matches at 7 bases. This CDR3 comprises 16 residues. Germline lookup yields CDR1 MDHEN and CDR2 SYDVKM. J gave up 0 bases and V 3 bases, and 8 bases lay outside the gene matches. CDR3 in DNA: TGTGCCAGCAGTTTGCCAGCAGGGGGTAGCTCCTACGAGCAGTACTTC. This encodes CASSLPAGGSSYEQYF.

By its share, this clone is medium-sized. The DNA of the CDR3 is TGTGCCAGTAGTATTGCCGGGAGTGACTACGAGCAGTACTTC. As protein: CASSIAGSDYEQYF. The chain links TRBV19 to TRBJ2-7, with TRBD2 as a possible D gene (6 bases). Trimming removed 3 bases from V and 3 bases from J, with 12 bases in between. Germline CDR1 LNHDA, CDR2 SQIVND (reference sequence). The length of the CDR3 is 14 residues.

The rearrangement uses TRBV9 and TRBJ2-1; TRBD2 matches at 9 bases. This CDR3 is built from 16 residues. V dropped 4 bases and J dropped 4; count of bases not matched to a gene: 9. Germline-derived CDR1 and CDR2 are SGDLS and YYNGEE. CDR3 amino acids: CASSPRGSGGYNEQFF. The DNA for the CDR3 is TGTGCCAGCAGCCCCCGGGGAAGCGGGGGGTACAATGAGCAGTTCTTC.

The chain couples TRBV7-3 to TRBJ1-1; unclear D gene. The CDR3 length is 16 residues. V gave up 1 base and J gave up 1 base, with 13 bases separating them. Germline V lookup: CDR1 SGHTA, CDR2 FQGTGA. The CDR3 is CASSLNAARGNTEAFF. The CDR3 DNA reads as TGTGCCAGCAGCTTAAATGCGGCCAGAGGGAACACTGAAGCTTTCTTT.

The J gene is TRBJ1-1, the V gene TRBV7-2; TRBD1 aligns across 7 bases. The CDR3 totals 13 residues. V shed 4 bases, J shed 11 bases, and the junction held 10 bases outside the gene matches. From germline, CDR1 is SGHTA and CDR2 FQGNSA. CDR3 DNA: TGTGCCAGCAGCTCCAGACAGGGCTTGGTCGCTTTCTTT. This sequence encodes CASSSRQGLVAFF.

This clone occurred once. The CDR3, as DNA: TGTGCCAGCAGTACTTCAGGGGGCCTCTACGAGCAGTACTTC. It translates to CASSTSGGLYEQYF. This chain connects TRBV6-5 to TRBJ2-7, with 8 positions matching TRBD1. J gave up 3 bases and V 5 bases, and 6 bases lay outside the gene matches. Germline values: CDR1 MNHEY, CDR2 SVGAGI. This CDR3 is 14 amino acids long.

The J gene is TRBJ1-5, the V gene TRBV29-1; 10 nucleotides agree with TRBD1. The V gene's germline CDR1 is SQVTM and CDR2 ANQGSEA. The CDR3 is 14 amino acids. J was trimmed by 11 bases and V by 4 bases; bases with no gene match: 11. CDR3 sequence: CSVGEGTGVRAQHF. CDR3 DNA sequence: TGCAGCGTTGGGGAAGGGACAGGGGTTCGCGCCCAGCATTTT.

The V gene is TRBV2, the J gene TRBJ2-1, with a tentative D call TRBD2 (7 bases). The ends were cut back, 7 bases at V and 4 bases at J, with 17 bases in the middle. The CDR3 is made up of 15 amino acids. Germline V gene lookup returns CDR1 SNHLY and CDR2 FYNNEI. The CDR3: CASTSGGARYNEQFF. In DNA form, the CDR3 reads TGTGCCAGCACCTCGGGGGGCGCGAGGTACAATGAGCAGTTCTTC.

The chain joins TRBV20-1 to TRBJ1-2; TRBD1 matches at 8 bases. This CDR3 is built from 11 residues. CDR1 is DFQATT and CDR2 is SNEGSKA in the germline V gene (reference sequence). The V gene end was trimmed by 7 bases and the J gene end by 6 bases; junction bases not matched to a gene: 4. DNA of the CDR3: TGCAGTGTAACAGGGGGAGATGGCTACACCTTC. Translation gives CSVTGGDGYTF.

V gene TRBV28 combines with J gene TRBJ2-1, with a possible D match to TRBD2 (6 bases). The germline gives CDR1 MDHEN, CDR2 SYDVKM. The CDR3 is 15 amino acids. The V end was cut by 5 bases, the J end by 2 bases, with 13 bases between. DNA of the CDR3: TGTGCCAGCAGTGAGGGCGGAGGGACCTACAATGAGCAGTTCTTC. Protein sequence: CASSEGGGTYNEQFF.

The chain is built from TRBV10-3 and TRBJ2-1, with TRBD1 matching 8 bases. The CDR3 contains 14 residues. V lost 6 bases to trimming and J lost 9 bases; unmatched junction nucleotides: 10. CDR1 and CDR2 from the germline V gene are ENHRY and SYGVKD. In DNA form, the CDR3 reads TGTGCCATCAGGCCGACAGGGGATTCGAGTGAGCAGTTCTTC. It translates to CAIRPTGDSSEQFF.

The chain uses TRBV18 and TRBJ2-7; D is uncertain. The CDR3 spans 12 residues. The V and J ends lost 6 bases and 4 bases respectively, with 10 bases between them. Germline V gene data show CDR1 as KGHSH and CDR2 as LQKENI. The CDR3 spells CASSLERYEQYF. Here the CDR3 DNA reads TGTGCCAGCTCGCTGGAACGTTACGAGCAGTACTTC.

The rearrangement joins TRBV5-1 to TRBJ2-7; D gene unclear. CDR3 size: 13 residues. Germline V gives CDR1 SGHRS, CDR2 YFSETQ. V lost 5 bases and J 3 bases, leaving 12 bases between the germline ends. The DNA of the CDR3 is TGCGCCAGCAGTCTTTCCAGGATCTACGAGCAGTACTTC. This gives the protein CASSLSRIYEQYF.

The rearrangement uses TRBV7-2 and TRBJ1-4; 7 bases align to TRBD1. Trimming removed 5 bases from V and 8 bases from J; junction bases left unmatched: 8. The germline V gene encodes CDR1 SGHTA and CDR2 FQGNSA. The CDR3 is 14 amino acids. The CDR3: CASSPRGQKEKLFF. The CDR3 DNA is TGTGCCAGCAGCCCCCGGGGACAGAAGGAAAAACTGTTTTTT.

This clone was observed once. The chain combines TRBV30 with TRBJ2-7; D is undetermined. Trimming took off 2 bases at V and 1 base at J, with 12 bases between the two ends. CDR1 is GTSNPN, CDR2 SVGIG, per germline (reference sequence). The CDR3 length is 14 residues. For the CDR3, the DNA is TGTGCCTGGAGTCGGGCTGGGGTGTCCTACGAGCAGTACTTC. Encoded protein: CAWSRAGVSYEQYF.

This clone appeared a single time. The rearrangement links TRBV2 to TRBJ2-5; 7 nucleotides align to TRBD2. V trimming: 1 base; J trimming: 4 bases; junction bases outside the gene matches: 18. There are 19 residues in the CDR3. Looked up from germline, CDR1 is SNHLY and CDR2 is FYNNEI. The CDR3 DNA is TGTGCCAGCAGTGAAGGTTTTGGGCTAGCGGAGAGATTTGGAGAGACCCAGTACTTC. It is translated as CASSEGFGLAERFGETQYF.

V gene TRBV11-3 combines with J gene TRBJ2-7, with D possibly called TRBD1 or TRBD2 (6 bases each). The germline gives CDR1 SGHNT, CDR2 YENEEA. This CDR3 is built from 15 residues. Trimming shortened V by 5 bases and J by 1 base, and 15 bases separated the two germline ends. The CDR3 region is CASSEGQGTSYEQYF. The CDR3 DNA follows: TGTGCCAGCAGCGAGGGGCAGGGGACTTCCTACGAGCAGTACTTC.

The chain recombines TRBV28 with TRBJ2-2; D perhaps matches TRBD2 (6 bases). The length of the CDR3 is 15 residues. The germline V gene has CDR1 MDHEN and CDR2 SYDVKM. V was shortened by 10 bases and J by 2 bases, with 17 bases between the two germline ends. CDR3 amino acids: CATHLSGTNTGELFF. The CDR3 DNA is TGTGCCACCCATCTTAGCGGAACAAACACCGGGGAGCTGTTTTTT.

The CDR3 region has the DNA TGCAGTATAGCGGGAGCCGATACGCAGTATTTT. Translating gives CSIAGADTQYF. The J gene is TRBJ2-3, the V gene TRBV20-1; TRBD2 aligns across 9 bases. The V gene's germline CDR1 is DFQATT and CDR2 SNEGSKA (reference sequence). CDR3 length: 11 amino acids. The V segment lost 8 bases and the J segment 6 bases; nucleotides outside the gene matches: 3.

J is TRBJ1-5 and V is TRBV9; TRBD1 agrees at 7 bases. The CDR3 extends over 15 amino acids. The junction had 6 bases not matched to a gene; V was cut back by 2 bases and J by 4 bases. CDR1 is SGDLS, CDR2 YYNGEE, per germline. For the CDR3, the DNA is TGTGCCAGCAGCGTTGGGACAGACCTGAATCAGCCCCAGCATTTT. Translated: CASSVGTDLNQPQHF.

This clone was counted a single time. The V call is TRBV11-2, the J call TRBJ1-1; 9 bases agree with TRBD1. V gave up 5 bases and J gave up 4 bases; unmatched junction bases: 8. Germline values: CDR1 SGHAT, CDR2 FQNNGV. The CDR3 is made up of 15 amino acids. The DNA for the CDR3 is TGTGCCAGCAGCCCTGAACAGGGGGCTGGCACTGAAGCTTTCTTT. Translating it yields CASSPEQGAGTEAFF.

This chain uses TRBV30 with TRBJ1-1; maybe TRBD1 (5 bases). CDR1 is GTSNPN and CDR2 is SVGIG in the germline V gene (reference sequence). V was clipped by 1 base and J by 4 bases, with 10 bases between them. This CDR3 has 13 residues. The CDR3 region is CAWSGSGGTEAFF. CDR3 nucleotide sequence: TGTGCCTGGAGTGGGTCTGGGGGCACTGAAGCTTTCTTT.

V is TRBV7-2 and J is TRBJ1-5; 8 nucleotides agree with TRBD1. Germline V gene data show CDR1 as SGHTA and CDR2 as FQGNSA. Losses at the gene ends were 5 bases for V and 3 bases for J; bases not matched to a gene: 6. This CDR3 comprises 15 residues. The CDR3 sequence is CASSPDRGANQPQHF. In DNA, the CDR3 is TGTGCCAGCAGCCCCGACAGGGGCGCCAATCAGCCCCAGCATTTT.

This chain joins TRBV6-5 and TRBJ1-1; D perhaps matches TRBD1 (6 bases). The CDR3 length is 15 residues. Trimming stripped 6 bases from V and 1 base from J, with 15 bases between. In germline, CDR1 is MNHEY, CDR2 SVGAGI. The CDR3 protein is CASRKQDRENTEAFF. In DNA form, the CDR3 reads TGTGCCAGCAGAAAACAGGACAGAGAGAACACTGAAGCTTTCTTT.

The V call is TRBV28, the J call TRBJ2-7; possibly TRBD1 or TRBD2 for D (8 bases each). CDR1 MDHEN and CDR2 SYDVKM come from the germline V gene. Trimming took 6 bases from V and 5 from J, leaving 20 bases between them. CDR3 length equals 15 residues. DNA of the CDR3: TGTGCCAGCAGGGATAGCGGGACAGGCACTAACGAGCAGTACTTC. It yields the protein CASRDSGTGTNEQYF.